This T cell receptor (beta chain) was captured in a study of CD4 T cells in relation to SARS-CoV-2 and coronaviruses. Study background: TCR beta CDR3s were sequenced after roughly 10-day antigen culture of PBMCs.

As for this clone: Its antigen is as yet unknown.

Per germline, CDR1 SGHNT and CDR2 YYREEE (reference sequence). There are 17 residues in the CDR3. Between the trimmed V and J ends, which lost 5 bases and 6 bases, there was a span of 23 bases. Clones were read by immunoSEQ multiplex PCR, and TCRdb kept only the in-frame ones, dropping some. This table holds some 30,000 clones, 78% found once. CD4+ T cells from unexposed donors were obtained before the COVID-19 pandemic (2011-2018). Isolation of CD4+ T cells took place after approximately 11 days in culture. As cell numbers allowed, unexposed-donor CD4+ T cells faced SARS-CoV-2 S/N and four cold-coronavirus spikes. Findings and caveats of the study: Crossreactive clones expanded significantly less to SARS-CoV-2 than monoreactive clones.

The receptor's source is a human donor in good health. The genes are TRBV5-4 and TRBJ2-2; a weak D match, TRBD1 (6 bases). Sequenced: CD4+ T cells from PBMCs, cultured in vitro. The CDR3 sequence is CASSPQGVFRSAGELFF. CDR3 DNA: TGTGCCAGCAGTCCACAGGGTGTGTTTCGTAGCGCCGGGGAGCTGTTTTTT.